This is a list of T cell receptor beta chains from one sample in a study of identical twins' blood T cells. Each CDR3 protein gets one entry after TCRdb re-called the 5' RACE reads with MiXCR. The table has a few hundred thousand distinct CDR3 sequences, about 28% seen once. The sample comprised PBMCs. The receptor source for this set is a woman aged 18-50 years in good health. Each CDR3 is given with its conserved first and last residue. A D gene is named only where the DNA matches it firmly. Not all rows give a size; the values are once, few, many and, for expanded clones, a class.

d_gene	v_gene	abundance	j_gene	CDR3nt	CDR3aa
NA	TRBV20-1	few	TRBJ1-4	TGCAGTGCTAGTGGCGGGGGGAGCATTGAAAAACTGTTTTTT	CSASGGGSIEKLFF
TRBD1	TRBV25-1	NA	TRBJ1-1	TGTGCCAGCGGACAGGGCACTGAATCTTTCTTT	CASGQGTESFF
NA	TRBV6-2/TRBV6-3	few	TRBJ2-2	TGTGCCAGCATCGCTCGGCGGGGCCCGACCGGGGAGCTGTTTTTT	CASIARRGPTGELFF
NA	TRBV11-2	few	TRBJ1-1	TGTGCCAGCAGCCCTGGAGGTGTAGGAGCTTTCTTT	CASSPGGVGAFF
NA	TRBV5-1	NA	TRBJ2-1	TGCGCCAGCAGCCCACCACGACTATACTCCTACAATGAGCAGTTCTTC	CASSPPRLYSYNEQFF
TRBD1	TRBV4-3	NA	TRBJ1-6	TGCGCCAGCAGCCAGGGGGACAGGAGGTTTAATTCACCCCTCCACTTT	CASSQGDRRFNSPLHF
NA	TRBV20-1	few	TRBJ2-3	TGCAGTGCTAGAGATTCCGGGCATACGCAGTATTTT	CSARDSGHTQYF
NA	TRBV6-6	NA	TRBJ2-3	TGTGCCAGCAGTTACGTCTTCACAGATACGCAGTATTTT	CASSYVFTDTQYF
NA	TRBV11-2	NA	TRBJ2-1	TGTGCCAGCAGCCTAACAGGGCCCTACAGTGAGCAGTTCTTC	CASSLTGPYSEQFF
NA	TRBV29-1	many	TRBJ1-1	TGCAGCGCTATACAGAACACTGAAGCTTTCTTT	CSAIQNTEAFF
TRBD1	TRBV6-5	NA	TRBJ1-5	TGTGCCAGCAGTCGCGACAGGGGAGACCAGCCCCAGCATTTT	CASSRDRGDQPQHF
TRBD2	TRBV5-1	once	TRBJ2-3	TGCGCCGGCATCAGCGGGGGATCCAGCACAGATACGCAGTATTTT	CAGISGGSSTDTQYF
NA	TRBV20-1	few	TRBJ2-4	TGCAGTGCTAGCCCCCCAGACAGTAATCAGTACTTC	CSASPPDSNQYF
TRBD1	TRBV5-1	few	TRBJ1-4	TGCGCCAGCAGCAGCACAGGGGAAGCTAATGAAAAACTGTTTTTT	CASSSTGEANEKLFF
TRBD2	TRBV6-4	medium-sized	TRBJ2-3	TGTGCCAGCAGTGACTCGACTAGCGGGGGGGCAGATACGCAGTATTTT	CASSDSTSGGADTQYF
NA	TRBV20-1	NA	TRBJ1-1	TGCAGTGCTAGACCCCCTTACAGTGGGGACACTGAAGCTTTCTTT	CSARPPYSGDTEAFF
NA	TRBV19	few	TRBJ1-1	TGTGCCAGTAGTATTCTACTAAGAAGGAAGAACATGAACACTGAAGCTTTCTTT	CASSILLRRKNMNTEAFF
NA	TRBV21-1	few	TRBJ2-1	TGTGCCAGCAGCAAAGTCGAGGTAGGGAATGAGCAGTTCTTC	CASSKVEVGNEQFF
TRBD2	TRBV10-2	few	TRBJ2-2	TGCGCCATCCGAGCGGGGGGACTCACCGGGGAGCTGTTTTTT	CAIRAGGLTGELFF
NA	TRBV20-1	NA	TRBJ1-5	TGCAGTGCTAGAGATTGGGGACGGGTCGGTCAGCCCCAGCATTTT	CSARDWGRVGQPQHF
NA	TRBV19	NA	TRBJ1-2	TGTGCCAGTAGTGACTGGGGAAACTATGGCTACACCTTC	CASSDWGNYGYTF
TRBD1	TRBV29-1	many	TRBJ1-2	TGCAGCGTTGAAGATGGGACAGGGTCCCTCTTC	CSVEDGTGSLF
NA	TRBV27	NA	TRBJ2-7	TGTGCCAGCAGTTTATCAGAGGAGAAGGCCTACGAGCAGTACTTC	CASSLSEEKAYEQYF
NA	TRBV7-9	NA	TRBJ1-6	TGTGCCAGCAGCTTAACCCTTGGACCCCTCCACTTT	CASSLTLGPLHF
NA	TRBV11-2	few	TRBJ1-1	TGTGCCAGCAGCTTAATTTTGGGAGATGAAGCTTTCTTT	CASSLILGDEAFF
TRBD1	TRBV20-1	many	TRBJ1-4	TGCAGTGCTCAGGGACAGGGAGGGGAAAAACTGTTTTTT	CSAQGQGGEKLFF
NA	TRBV12-3/TRBV12-4	NA	TRBJ1-2	TGTGCCAGCAGAGGACAGCCTAACTATGGCTACACCTTC	CASRGQPNYGYTF
NA	TRBV4-3	NA	TRBJ1-5	TGCGCCAGCAGCCAGGATAGCTGGGAGCCCCAGCATTTT	CASSQDSWEPQHF
NA	TRBV6-1	NA	TRBJ2-1	TGTGCCAGCAGTGAAATCCGTCGGAGGGCCAGGAATGAGCAGTTCTTC	CASSEIRRRARNEQFF
NA	TRBV28	NA	TRBJ1-6	TGTGCCAGCAGTTATGGGTCCCATAATTCACCCCTCCACTTT	CASSYGSHNSPLHF
NA	TRBV10-3	NA	TRBJ2-2	NA	CAIVGQPTFGAGELFF
TRBD2	TRBV4-3	NA	TRBJ2-2	TGCGCCAGCAGCCCTCTACTAGCGGCGAAGGGGGAGCTGTTTTTT	CASSPLLAAKGELFF
NA	TRBV13	few	TRBJ2-2	TGTGCCAGCAGCTTAGGGACCGGGGAGATGTTTTTT	CASSLGTGEMFF
NA	TRBV9	NA	TRBJ2-5	TGTGCCTGCAGCGTAGGGGGGGTTATGTCGGAGACCCAGTACTTC	CACSVGGVMSETQYF
NA	TRBV5-1	few	TRBJ2-1	TGCGCCAGCAGCTTGGCCTTTGGGAATGAGCAGTTCTTC	CASSLAFGNEQFF
NA	TRBV20-1	few	TRBJ2-3	TGCAGTGCTAGAGGAAAGGACCGGAGGGGCACAGATACGCAGTATTTT	CSARGKDRRGTDTQYF
NA	TRBV6-1	NA	TRBJ2-7	TGTGCCAGCAATGTTGGCAGGGGGGTCTACGAGCAGTACTTC	CASNVGRGVYEQYF
TRBD2	TRBV29-1	few	TRBJ2-1	TGCAGCGTTGAAGGAGCTAGCGGGAGCCTCTACAATGAGCAGTTCTTC	CSVEGASGSLYNEQFF
TRBD1	TRBV11-3	NA	TRBJ1-3	TGTGCCAGCAGCCCTCGGAGGACAGGTGGAAACACCATATATTTT	CASSPRRTGGNTIYF
TRBD2	TRBV29-1	few	TRBJ2-5	TGCAGCGTTGAAGGGGGTACTAGCGGGATCTCTATAGAGACCCAGTACTTC	CSVEGGTSGISIETQYF
NA	TRBV5-1	few	TRBJ1-3	TGCGCCAGCAGCCAACATCCGACATCCTTCTCTGGAAACACCATATATTTT	CASSQHPTSFSGNTIYF
NA	TRBV6-6	NA	TRBJ1-1	TGTGCCAGCGGCGGGAGCAGCTTTAACACTGAAGCTTTCTTT	CASGGSSFNTEAFF
TRBD1	TRBV29-1	many	TRBJ1-5	TGCAGCGTTGATCCCGGACAGGGGCAGCCCCAGCATTTT	CSVDPGQGQPQHF
TRBD1	TRBV2	NA	TRBJ1-5	TGTGCCAGCATGGAAGGGGGCCCCTATCAGCCCCAGCATTTT	CASMEGGPYQPQHF
TRBD1	TRBV5-1	NA	TRBJ1-4	TGCGCCAGCAGCCTGGATGGACAGGGGAATGAAAAACTGTTTTTT	CASSLDGQGNEKLFF
NA	TRBV30	NA	TRBJ1-6	TGTGCCTGGAGTACGGATGCAGATTCACCCCTCCACTTT	CAWSTDADSPLHF
NA	TRBV5-1	NA	TRBJ2-3	TGCGCCAGCAGCTTTCATCGGGCAGATACGCAGTATTTT	CASSFHRADTQYF
TRBD2	TRBV27	NA	TRBJ2-6	TGTGCCAGCAGTAAAGAGGGACTAGCGGGAGGGCTAGCTGGGGCCAACGTCCTGACTTTC	CASSKEGLAGGLAGANVLTF
NA	TRBV5-1	NA	TRBJ2-7	TGCGCCAGCAGCTTCCGGGACACAGGCTACGAGCAGTACTTC	CASSFRDTGYEQYF
NA	TRBV11-2	many	TRBJ1-2	TGTGCCAGCAGCTCAAACAGCTATGGCTACACCTTC	CASSSNSYGYTF
TRBD1	TRBV20-1	NA	TRBJ2-7	TGCAGTGTCAGACCCGGGACAGCCTCCTACGAGCAGTACTTC	CSVRPGTASYEQYF
TRBD2	TRBV14	NA	TRBJ2-7	TGTGCCAGCAGCCACCTGACTAGCGGGATGACCTACGAGCAGTACTTC	CASSHLTSGMTYEQYF